Shown below are 16 T cell receptor beta chains from a single sample sequenced in a study of Tregs in tolerant kidney transplant recipients. Produced via immunoSEQ multiplex PCR; TCRdb's table is partial and in-frame only. The sample includes about 60,000 clones, 92% of them seen just once. Specimen: CD8+ T cells from blood, collected before the transplant. The source of these receptors is a human donor who received a combined kidney and bone marrow transplant.

The chain has TRBV7-9 and TRBJ2-7, with D tentatively TRBD1 (6 bases). Trimming removed 5 bases from V and 0 bases from J, with 23 bases in between. The CDR3 covers 18 residues. The germline CDR1 and CDR2 sequences are SEHNR and FQNEAQ (reference sequence). The CDR3 is CASSNPLRGTIDSYEQYF. CDR3 bases: TGTGCCAGCAGCAACCCTTTAAGGGGGACCATAGACTCCTACGAGCAGTACTTC.

V usage is TRBV30 and J usage is TRBJ2-3; TRBD2 agrees at 13 bases. The germline V gene has CDR1 GTSNPN and CDR2 SVGIG (reference sequence). This CDR3 has 15 amino acids. The J segment lost 9 bases and the V segment lost 2 bases, leaving 8 bases of the junction unmatched. The DNA for the CDR3 is TGTGCCTGGAGTAAAACTAGCGGGGGGGCAGGGACGCAGTATTTT. Its translation: CAWSKTSGGAGTQYF.

The chain employs TRBV28 and TRBJ1-2, with D tentatively TRBD1 (5 bases). Germline values: CDR1 MDHEN, CDR2 SYDVKM. The CDR3 extends over 14 amino acids. Trimming removed 6 bases from V and 4 bases from J, with 15 bases in between. The CDR3 here is CASSTQGYGYGYTF. The CDR3 DNA reads as TGTGCCAGCAGCACGCAGGGTTATGGCTATGGCTACACCTTC.

The chain links TRBV13 to TRBJ1-5; maybe TRBD1 (6 bases). The germline V gene encodes CDR1 PRHDT and CDR2 FYEKMQ (reference sequence). CDR3 size: 14 residues. Trimming took off 4 bases at V and 4 bases at J, with 11 bases between the two ends. As DNA, the CDR3 is TGTGCCAGCAGCTCCAGGGGTTCAAATCAGCCCCAGCATTTT. This encodes CASSSRGSNQPQHF. The full variable domain, rest sourced from reference TRBV13 and TRBJ1-5, is AAGVIQSPRHLIKEKRETATLKCYPIPRHDTVYWYQQGPGQDPQFLISFYEKMQSDKGSIPDRFSAQQFSDYHSELNMSSLELGDSALYFCASSSRGSNQPQHFGDGTRLSIL.

This chain uses TRBV6-5 with TRBJ1-5, with D perhaps matching TRBD1 (5 bases). CDR3 size: 14 residues. V was clipped by 2 bases and J by 5 bases, with 10 bases between them. Germline V gene data show CDR1 as MNHEY and CDR2 as SVGAGI. CDR3 DNA sequence: TGTGCCAGCAGTTACAGGGGCATCCATCAGCCCCAGCATTTT. This translates into CASSYRGIHQPQHF.

The gene calls are TRBV7-9 and TRBJ2-3; no reliable D call. V was clipped by 8 bases and J by 1 base, with 10 bases between them. This CDR3 region has 13 residues. Germline V gives CDR1 SEHNR, CDR2 FQNEAQ (reference sequence). The CDR3 loop reads CASEGARTDTQYF. The CDR3 DNA sequence: TGTGCCAGCGAAGGAGCGCGCACAGATACGCAGTATTTT.

The chain uses TRBV27 and TRBJ2-7; the D gene is possibly TRBD1 (6 bases). CDR1 and CDR2 from the germline V gene are MNHEY and SMNVEV (reference sequence). This CDR3 contains 15 residues. With 3 bases removed from V and 5 bases from J, the gap between germline ends came to 17 bases. Written as DNA, the CDR3 is TGTGCCAGCAGTTTCAATCGGCAGGGGTTGCACGAGCAGTACTTC. It is translated as CASSFNRQGLHEQYF.

The V call is TRBV4-3, the J call TRBJ2-2; TRBD2 matches 15 bases. Germline V CDR1 and CDR2: LGHNA, YSLEER. V lost 3 bases and J lost 3; bases outside the gene matches: 8. The CDR3 is 19 amino acids. This CDR3 reads CASSQRTSGRAGDTGELFF. The CDR3 DNA follows: TGCGCCAGCAGCCAGCGGACTAGCGGGAGGGCCGGGGACACCGGGGAGCTGTTTTTT.

The rearrangement uses TRBV29-1 and TRBJ2-3; D remains ambiguous. Deletions cut 1 base from V and 0 bases from J, with 11 bases between. The CDR3 is made up of 15 amino acids. Germline CDR1 is SQVTM and CDR2 is ANQGSEA. The CDR3 DNA follows: TGCAGCGTTGAAGGGCACCTCTCTAGCACAGATACGCAGTATTTT. This encodes CSVEGHLSSTDTQYF.

This chain uses TRBV9 with TRBJ2-7, with 7 bases that match TRBD1. J was trimmed by 7 bases and V by 3 bases; bases with no gene match: 13. CDR3 length: 15 amino acids. Germline V gene lookup returns CDR1 SGDLS and CDR2 YYNGEE. CDR3 nucleotides: TGTGCCAGCAGCGCGAAGGGGGCGAAAGGTACGGAGCAGTACTTC. This sequence encodes CASSAKGAKGTEQYF.

J is TRBJ2-3 and V is TRBV27; TRBD2 agrees at 8 bases. The CDR3 has 16 amino acids. With V trimmed by 1 base and J by 0 bases, 3 bases remained unmatched. From germline, CDR1 is MNHEY and CDR2 SMNVEV (reference sequence). CDR3 DNA: TGTGCCAGCAGTTTATTACTAGCGGAGAGCACAGATACGCAGTATTTT. Translated, it gives CASSLLLAESTDTQYF.

The V gene is TRBV6-1, the J gene TRBJ1-3; 7 bases map to TRBD1. This CDR3 comprises 15 residues. The V gene's germline CDR1 is MNHNS and CDR2 SASEGT. V lost 1 base, J lost 4 bases, and 4 bases stayed unmatched. DNA for the CDR3: TGTGCCAGCAGTGAAGGCCCGGGACAGGGAAACACCATATATTTT. Translated: CASSEGPGQGNTIYF.

This clone was recorded once. V and J are TRBV7-6 and TRBJ1-1; perhaps TRBD1 as D (6 bases). The CDR3 is 14 residues long. V lost 5 bases and J lost 0, with 10 bases in between. CDR1 is SGHVS and CDR2 is FNYEAQ in the germline V gene. CDR3 region: CASSVGHLNTEAFF. Written as DNA, the CDR3 is TGTGCCAGCAGCGTGGGACACTTGAACACTGAAGCTTTCTTT.

J is TRBJ1-4 and V is TRBV7-9, with 7 bases identical to TRBD1. This CDR3 contains 17 residues. Per the germline V gene, CDR1 is SEHNR and CDR2 is FQNEAQ (reference sequence). Unmatched junction bases numbered 9, after V lost 5 bases and J lost 0 bases. CDR3 protein: CASSPRDRGATNEKLFF. In nucleotides, the CDR3 is TGTGCCAGCAGCCCCCGGGACAGAGGTGCAACTAATGAAAAACTGTTTTTT.

The chain couples TRBV6-5 to TRBJ2-5; the D gene is possibly TRBD2 (6 bases). The V gene's germline CDR1 is MNHEY and CDR2 SVGAGI. Trimming left V 0 bases short and J 2 bases short, with 13 bases between. The CDR3 is 16 amino acids. The CDR3 DNA follows: TGTGCCAGCAGTTACTCACCCGGGACTCCGCAAGAGACCCAGTACTTC. This sequence encodes CASSYSPGTPQETQYF.

The genes are TRBV27 and TRBJ2-1; tentative D call: TRBD2 (5 bases). Germline V gene lookup returns CDR1 MNHEY and CDR2 SMNVEV (reference sequence). There are 14 residues in the CDR3. Trimming cost V 1 base and J 9 bases, with 13 bases left between them. This CDR3 reads CASSLFDIRGEQFF. Written as DNA, the CDR3 is TGTGCCAGCAGTTTATTCGATATCCGGGGTGAGCAGTTCTTC.